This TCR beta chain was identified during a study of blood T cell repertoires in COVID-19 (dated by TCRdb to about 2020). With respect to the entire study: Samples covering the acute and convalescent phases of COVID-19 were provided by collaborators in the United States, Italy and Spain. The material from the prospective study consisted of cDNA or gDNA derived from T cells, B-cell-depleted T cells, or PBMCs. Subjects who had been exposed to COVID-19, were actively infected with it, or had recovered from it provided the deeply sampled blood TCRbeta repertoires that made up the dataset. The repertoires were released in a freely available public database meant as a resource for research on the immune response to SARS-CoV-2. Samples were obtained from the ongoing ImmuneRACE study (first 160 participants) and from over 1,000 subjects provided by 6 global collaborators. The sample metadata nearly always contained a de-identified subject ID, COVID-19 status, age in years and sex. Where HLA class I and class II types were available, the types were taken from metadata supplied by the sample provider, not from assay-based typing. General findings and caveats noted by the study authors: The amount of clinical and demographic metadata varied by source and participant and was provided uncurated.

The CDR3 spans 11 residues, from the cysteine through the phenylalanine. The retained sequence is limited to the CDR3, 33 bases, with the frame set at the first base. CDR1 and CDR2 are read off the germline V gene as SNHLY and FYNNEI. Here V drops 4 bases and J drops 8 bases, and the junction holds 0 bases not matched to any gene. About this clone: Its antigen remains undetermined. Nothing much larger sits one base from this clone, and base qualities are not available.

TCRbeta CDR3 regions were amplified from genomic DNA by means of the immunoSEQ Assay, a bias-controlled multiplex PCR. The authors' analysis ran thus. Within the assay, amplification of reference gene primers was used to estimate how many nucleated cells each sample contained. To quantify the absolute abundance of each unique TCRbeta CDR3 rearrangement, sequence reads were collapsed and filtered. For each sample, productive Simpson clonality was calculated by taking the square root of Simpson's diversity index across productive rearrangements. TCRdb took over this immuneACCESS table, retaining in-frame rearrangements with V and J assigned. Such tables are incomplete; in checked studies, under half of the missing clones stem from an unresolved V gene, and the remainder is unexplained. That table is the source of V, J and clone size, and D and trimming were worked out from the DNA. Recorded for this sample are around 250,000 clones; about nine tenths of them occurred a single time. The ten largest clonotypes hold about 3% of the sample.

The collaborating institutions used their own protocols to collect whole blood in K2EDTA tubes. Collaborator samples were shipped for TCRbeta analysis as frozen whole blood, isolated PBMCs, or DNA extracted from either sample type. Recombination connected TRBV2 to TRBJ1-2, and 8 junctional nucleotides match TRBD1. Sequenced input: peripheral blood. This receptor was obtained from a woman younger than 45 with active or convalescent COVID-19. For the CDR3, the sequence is CASSGTGGYTF. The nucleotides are TGTGCCAGCAGTGGGACAGGGGGCTACACCTTC.